One and the same sample provided the 21 T cell receptor beta chains below, sequenced in a study of early T cells in non-severe SARS-CoV-2 infection. TCRdb recomputed calls from the 5' RACE reads with MiXCR, one row per CDR3 protein. Seen here are 60,000 to 75,000 distinct CDR3 sequences, 11% observed once, and the top ten hold around 5%. The sample consisted of whole blood, taken at baseline. The receptors shown here come from an adult who was a healthcare worker with PCR-confirmed SARS-CoV-2 infection or an uninfected control (not recorded which).

V is TRBV2 and J is TRBJ2-5, with TRBD2 identical over 9 bases. The CDR3 loop spans 14 amino acids. Looked up from germline, CDR1 is SNHLY and CDR2 is FYNNEI. Losses at the gene ends were 4 bases for V and 7 bases for J; bases not matched to a gene: 7. The CDR3 nucleotides read TGTGCCAGCAGTGCCTTAGCGGGGGTAGGGACCCAGTACTTC. The encoded protein is CASSALAGVGTQYF.

There are a few counts of this clonotype. This chain connects TRBV2 to TRBJ2-2, with D perhaps assigned TRBD1 or TRBD2 (5 bases each). V was cut by 10 bases and J by 4 bases, with 10 bases left in between. Germline CDR1 is SNHLY and CDR2 is FYNNEI. The CDR3 consists of 12 residues. CDR3: CAIQGVTGELFF. CDR3 in DNA: TGTGCCATTCAGGGAGTCACCGGGGAGCTGTTTTTT. Full variable domain (rest looked up from reference TRBV2 and TRBJ2-2): EPEVTQTPSHQVTQMGQEVILRCVPISNHLYFYWYRQILGQKVEFLVSFYNNEISEKSEIFDDQFSVERPDGSNFTLKIRSTKLEDSAMYFCAIQGVTGELFFGEGSRLTVL.

The CDR3 nucleotides are TGTGCCAGCAGTGTGCAAGAAACTTTGCCGACCGGGGAGCTGTTTTTT. Protein product: CASSVQETLPTGELFF. V is TRBV6-1 and J is TRBJ2-2; D remains unclear. CDR1 is MNHNS, CDR2 SASEGT, per germline. The V gene lost 4 bases and the J gene lost 5 bases, with 17 bases spanning the gap. This CDR3 has 16 residues.

This rearrangement joins TRBV12-2 to TRBJ2-7; the DNA was not used to check the table's D call, TRBD1. TRBV12-2 is a pseudogene locus. The CDR3 extends over 14 amino acids. CDR3 amino acids: CASLLQGGTYEQYF. The CDR3 bases are TGTGCAAGTCTCCTACAGGGGGGCACCTACGAGCAGTACTTC.

This clonotype appeared many times. This chain connects TRBV4-1 to TRBJ1-5; 8 bases fit TRBD1. The ends lost 1 base at V and 5 bases at J; junction bases unmatched: 4. Germline V gene sequence: CDR1 MGHRA, CDR2 YSYEKL. The CDR3 runs to 15 residues. For the CDR3, the DNA is TGCGCCAGCAGCCAAGTTCCACAGGGGGATCAGCCCCAGCATTTT. This translates into CASSQVPQGDQPQHF.

The V call is TRBV7-2, the J call TRBJ1-1; 11 positions agree with TRBD1. Losses at the gene ends were 6 bases for V and 1 base for J; bases not matched to a gene: 4. CDR1 is SGHTA, CDR2 FQGNSA, per germline. The CDR3 is 15 residues long. Here the CDR3 DNA reads TGTGCCAGCAGGCGGGACAGGGGGTCGAACACTGAAGCTTTCTTT. This encodes CASRRDRGSNTEAFF.

This clonotype was seen at least ten times. This chain links TRBV9 with TRBJ2-2, with 7 bases that match TRBD2. Losses at the gene ends were 4 bases for V and 4 bases for J; bases not matched to a gene: 7. Germline CDR1 and CDR2: SGDLS and YYNGEE. CDR3 size: 15 residues. CDR3 nucleotide sequence: TGTGCCAGCAGCTCGAGCGGGGCGATCACCGGGGAGCTGTTTTTT. Amino acid sequence: CASSSSGAITGELFF.

This clonotype was detected a few times. V gene TRBV5-8 combines with J gene TRBJ2-1; 8 bases align to TRBD2. The CDR3 totals 14 residues. The V gene end was trimmed by 4 bases and the J gene end by 6 bases; junction bases not matched to a gene: 6. Looked up from germline, CDR1 is SGHTS and CDR2 is YDEGEE. CDR3 sequence reads: CASSDKGTSNEQFF. CDR3 coding DNA: TGTGCCAGCAGCGACAAGGGGACTAGCAATGAGCAGTTCTTC.

This clonotype appeared a single time. V and J are TRBV6-1 and TRBJ2-2; no reliable D call. The CDR3 sequence is 15 residues long. Germline lookup yields CDR1 MNHNS and CDR2 SASEGT. This chain's CDR3 is CAASKVLGNTGELFF. CDR3 DNA sequence: TGTGCTGCCAGCAAAGTTCTCGGGAACACCGGGGAGCTGTTTTTT.

The rearrangement links TRBV7-8 to TRBJ2-5, with D perhaps matching TRBD2 (5 bases). Germline V lookup: CDR1 SGHVS, CDR2 FQNEAQ. This CDR3 region has 14 residues. Trimming cost V 2 bases and J 5 bases, with 12 bases left between them. CDR3 DNA: TGTGCCAGCAGCTTATTAAACTCGGGGGAGACCCAGTACTTC. Translated, it gives CASSLLNSGETQYF.

This clonotype was observed at least ten times. The chain employs TRBV7-3 and TRBJ2-1; the D is unclear. The germline V and J ends were trimmed by 2 bases and 4 bases, with 6 bases remaining between them. The CDR3 is 13 amino acids. The germline CDR1 and CDR2 sequences are SGHTA and FQGTGA. CDR3 residues: CASSLDAYNEQFF. The CDR3 nucleotides are TGTGCCAGCAGCTTAGACGCTTACAATGAGCAGTTCTTC.

This clonotype has just a few counts. The chain combines TRBV29-1 with TRBJ2-5; 8 nucleotides line up with TRBD2. Unmatched junction bases numbered 5, after V lost 6 bases and J lost 2 bases. Germline V gene data show CDR1 as SQVTM and CDR2 as ANQGSEA. The CDR3 totals 13 residues. The CDR3 nucleotides are TGCAGCGTCTTCTCTAGCGGGCAAGAGACCCAGTACTTC. Residues: CSVFSSGQETQYF.

This clonotype occurred many times. The rearrangement links TRBV6-4 to TRBJ1-4, with D maybe TRBD1 (5 bases). This CDR3 is built from 16 residues. The V gene's germline CDR1 is MRHNA and CDR2 SNTAGT. Trimming took 8 bases from V and 6 from J, leaving 22 bases between them. Written as DNA, the CDR3 is TGTGCCAGCCCAAGCCGGGGGGTGAAGTGGTATGAAAAACTGTTTTTT. This codes for CASPSRGVKWYEKLFF.

This clonotype was recorded a few times. The V gene is TRBV20-1, the J gene TRBJ1-1; D ambiguous. Germline V gives CDR1 DFQATT, CDR2 SNEGSKA (reference sequence). The CDR3 sequence is 11 residues long. V lost 7 bases to trimming and J lost 4 bases, with 10 bases between them. Here the CDR3 reads CSVSWGTEAFF. CDR3 nucleotide sequence: TGCAGTGTCAGTTGGGGCACTGAAGCTTTCTTT.

This clonotype was seen at least ten times. The chain uses TRBV29-1 and TRBJ1-1; D remains unclear. This CDR3 contains 10 residues. CDR1 and CDR2 from the germline V gene are SQVTM and ANQGSEA. The ends were cut back, 3 bases at V and 6 bases at J, with 5 bases in the middle. CDR3 sequence (DNA): TGCAGCGTTGACTCGGCTGAAGCTTTCTTT. It codes for CSVDSAEAFF.

In its sample, this clonotype was seen a few times. The chain carries TRBV3-1 and TRBJ2-7; D possibly corresponds to TRBD1 (6 bases). V lost 0 bases and J lost 6, with 15 bases in between. There are 15 residues in the CDR3. Germline CDR1 reads LGHDT; CDR2 reads YNNKEL (reference sequence). This chain's CDR3 is CASSQDRVQGREQYF. The CDR3 coding sequence is TGTGCCAGCAGCCAAGATCGGGTCCAGGGGCGCGAGCAGTACTTC.

This clonotype occurred many times. CDR3: CASTSQAGGWSYNEQFF. DNA for the CDR3: TGTGCCAGCACCTCTCAGGCGGGGGGTTGGTCCTACAATGAGCAGTTCTTC. The chain couples TRBV27 to TRBJ2-1, with 8 bases fitting TRBD2. CDR3 length: 17 amino acids. V shed 7 bases, J shed 1 base, and the junction held 12 bases outside the gene matches. Germline CDR1 MNHEY, CDR2 SMNVEV (reference sequence).

A few counts support this clonotype. The chain joins TRBV7-2 to TRBJ2-5; 12 positions agree with TRBD2. With 5 bases clipped from V and 2 bases from J, the junction kept 6 bases outside the gene matches. This CDR3 has 16 amino acids. The germline gives CDR1 SGHTA, CDR2 FQGNSA. CDR3 in DNA: TGTGCCAGCAGCCTGATGACTAGCGGGGGACAAGAGACCCAGTACTTC. It codes for CASSLMTSGGQETQYF.

This clonotype turned up a few times. V is TRBV2 and J is TRBJ2-3; D is undetermined. The CDR3 spans 12 residues. V was cut by 8 bases and J by 2 bases, with 8 bases left in between. In germline, CDR1 is SNHLY, CDR2 FYNNEI. For the CDR3, the DNA is TGTGCCAGCGGGTTTGCCACAGATACGCAGTATTTT. Its translation: CASGFATDTQYF.

The chain combines TRBV6-2 or TRBV6-3 with TRBJ2-1, with D perhaps given as TRBD1 or TRBD2 (5 bases each). V was trimmed by 7 bases and J by 2 bases, leaving 24 bases between them. The CDR3 is made up of 18 amino acids. CDR1 and CDR2 from the germline V gene are MNHEY and SVGEGT. In DNA, the CDR3 is TGTGCCAGCACTGCCGGGACGACTTTAGCTCACGCCTACAATGAGCAGTTCTTC. Translating gives CASTAGTTLAHAYNEQFF.

The J gene is TRBJ2-7, the V gene TRBV28; 7 nucleotides match TRBD1. V lost 5 bases and J lost 4; bases outside the gene matches: 11. This CDR3 contains 15 residues. Germline V gene lookup returns CDR1 MDHEN and CDR2 SYDVKM. The CDR3 spells CASSQETGIKYEQYF. The CDR3 DNA reads TGTGCCAGCAGTCAAGAGACAGGGATAAAGTACGAGCAGTACTTC.